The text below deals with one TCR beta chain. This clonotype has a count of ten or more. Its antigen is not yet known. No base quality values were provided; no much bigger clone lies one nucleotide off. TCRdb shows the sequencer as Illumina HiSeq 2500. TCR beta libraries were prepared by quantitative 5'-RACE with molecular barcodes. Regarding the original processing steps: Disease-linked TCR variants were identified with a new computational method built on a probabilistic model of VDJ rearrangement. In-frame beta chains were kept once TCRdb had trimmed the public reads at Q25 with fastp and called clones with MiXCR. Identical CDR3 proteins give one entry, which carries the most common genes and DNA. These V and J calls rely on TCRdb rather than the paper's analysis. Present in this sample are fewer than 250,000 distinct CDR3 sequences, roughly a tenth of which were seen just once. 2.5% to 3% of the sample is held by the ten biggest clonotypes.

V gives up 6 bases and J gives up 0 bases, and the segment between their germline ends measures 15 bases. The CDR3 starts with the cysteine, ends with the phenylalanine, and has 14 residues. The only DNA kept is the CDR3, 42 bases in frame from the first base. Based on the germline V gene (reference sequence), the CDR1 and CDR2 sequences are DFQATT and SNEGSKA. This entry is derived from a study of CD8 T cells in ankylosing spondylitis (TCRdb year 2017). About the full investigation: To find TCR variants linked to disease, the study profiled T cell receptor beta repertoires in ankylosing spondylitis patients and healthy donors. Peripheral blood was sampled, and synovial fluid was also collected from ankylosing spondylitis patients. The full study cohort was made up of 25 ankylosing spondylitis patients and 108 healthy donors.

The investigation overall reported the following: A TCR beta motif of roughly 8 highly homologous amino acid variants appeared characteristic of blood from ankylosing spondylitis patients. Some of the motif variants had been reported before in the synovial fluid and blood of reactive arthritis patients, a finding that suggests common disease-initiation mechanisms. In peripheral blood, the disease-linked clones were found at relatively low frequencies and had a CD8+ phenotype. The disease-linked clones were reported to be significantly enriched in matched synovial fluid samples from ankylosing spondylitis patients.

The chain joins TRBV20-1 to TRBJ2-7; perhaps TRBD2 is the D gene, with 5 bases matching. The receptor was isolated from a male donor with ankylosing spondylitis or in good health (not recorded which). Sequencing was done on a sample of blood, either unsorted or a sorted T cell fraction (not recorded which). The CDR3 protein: CSAHGEQSSYEQYF. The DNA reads TGCAGTGCCCACGGGGAGCAGAGCTCCTACGAGCAGTACTTC.